One T cell receptor (beta chain) is described in this entry. Its antigen is not identified. The data are from a study of blood T cell dynamics during melanoma immunotherapy. The study's findings and limits: Disease-control patients' PBMC repertoires became either more clonal or more diverse at W3.

Profiling relied on immunoSEQ multiplex PCR, and the TCRdb table lists in-frame clones only, not all of them. The sample lists some 9,800 clones, approximately 90% seen once, with about 4% in the top ten. Time point of the sample: week 3, after first cycle of checkpoint inhibitor. Trimming cost V 5 bases and J 4 bases; bases outside gene matches: 5. This CDR3 has 14 amino acids. Germline V gives CDR1 SEHNR, CDR2 FQNEAQ (reference sequence). The genes are TRBV7-9 and TRBJ1-2; the match to TRBD1 covers 9 bases. The sample in question was blood, obtained from a patient treated with checkpoint blockade. The clonotype was recovered from a human donor with melanoma. CDR3 loop: CASSNRGPGYGYTF. CDR3 nucleotide sequence: TGTGCCAGCAGCAACAGGGGGCCCGGCTATGGCTACACCTTC.